This TCR beta chain was recorded in a study of Ad26.COV2.S vaccination and SARS-CoV-2 variants. The repertoire was sequenced with immunoSEQ multiplex PCR; TCRdb's copy has only in-frame clones and lacks some. In the table there are 500,000 or so clones, about 91% of which are singletons. The CDR3 has 17 residues. Germline loops: CDR1 SGHRS, CDR2 YFSETQ. Trimming cost V 5 bases and J 2 bases; bases outside gene matches: 7. As to treatment: 19 received Ad26.COV2.S at low or high dose, single or two shots; about 5 received placebo; per-sample allocation not given. Sampling took place 63 days after the first vaccine or placebo injection.

The source of this sequence is a person aged 18 to 59 who received the Ad26.COV2.S COVID-19 vaccine or a placebo. This specimen was peripheral blood, taken in a trial of Ad26.COV2.S vaccine versus placebo. The chain employs TRBV5-1 and TRBJ2-1, with TRBD2 matching 13 bases. In DNA form, the CDR3 reads TGCGCCAGCAGGCCCGGACTAGCGGGAGATCCCTACAATGAGCAGTTCTTC. Its translation is CASRPGLAGDPYNEQFF.